This T cell receptor (beta chain) is from a study of T cells in tumors after PD-1 blockade (dated by TCRdb to about 2019). For the wider study: Patients with prior checkpoint blockade, systemic immunosuppressant use, or recent radiotherapy or other anti-cancer therapy within 4 weeks were excluded. Patients were treated with either pembrolizumab 200 mg every 3 weeks or cemiplimab 350 mg every 2 weeks. To compare clonotypes in blood and tumor, bulk TCR sequencing was done on 10 peripheral blood samples taken from roughly 5 patients. A subset of patients also received ongoing daily vismodegib 150 mg during anti-PD-1 treatment. An average of 113,528 TCR templates (range 24,679-257,772) and roughly 37,000 unique clonotypes was obtained for peripheral blood samples. Paired single-cell RNA and TCR sequencing was performed on site-matched tumors from BCC or SCC patients before and after anti-PD-1 therapy. RECIST version 1.1 was the standard used to evaluate clinical response. Here is what the overall study found, with its caveats: About 42% of tumor TCR clonotypes were found in blood, and some novel exhausted tumor clones appeared in pre-treatment blood, suggesting peripheral recruitment. Where the novel T cell clones came from was not determined, and possible sources could include lymphoid organs or rare unexpanded clones inside the tumor or in the tumor periphery.

The immunoSEQ platform was used for deep TCRbeta sequencing. The authors' pipeline ran thus. Only productive rearrangements were exported from the immunoSEQ Analyzer for downstream analysis. Bulk TCRbeta clonotypes were assigned T cell phenotypes by matching to single-cell RNA+TCR-seq clones sharing the same TCRbeta sequence. Clone enrichment in tumor was calculated as tumor frequency divided by PBMC frequency from bulk TCR sequencing. TCRs were grouped by GLIPH into specificity groups, defined as clusters of distinct TCRs likely recognizing common antigens via shared CDR3 motifs. TCRdb re-hosts the immuneACCESS table, in-frame sequences only. Its copies lack some clones; in the studies checked, an unresolved V gene accounts for under half of them, and the cause for the rest is not known. The DNA gave D and trimming, while V, J and clone size come from that table. The sample table lists 15,000 to 25,000 clones, over 70% of them with a count of one. The biggest ten clones account for about a quarter of the sample.

Including the terminal cysteine and phenylalanine, the CDR3 comprises 16 residues. Kept here is only the CDR3 DNA, which spans 48 bases and is read in frame from base 1. The V end loses 5 bases and the J end loses 0 bases, and a stretch of 16 bases separates them. Via the germline V gene (reference sequence), CDR1 is WNHNN and CDR2 SYGVQD. For bulk TCRbeta sequencing, genomic DNA was extracted from tumor biopsies or peripheral blood, and input amounts ranged from about 600 ng to 6,500 ng. All patients had histologically proven advanced or metastatic basal or squamous cell carcinoma and were poor candidates for surgical resection. The basal cell carcinoma cohort was made up of roughly 10 patients, and bulk tumor TCR sequencing was performed for 7 or 8 of these patients. Comment on this clone: What antigen it recognizes has not been identified. No base quality information exists; no much larger clone differs at one position.

Sample: PBMCs, taken after anti-PD-1 therapy. The chain employs TRBV10-1 and TRBJ1-1; the D gene is unclear. The receptor was isolated from a human donor with advanced basal cell or squamous cell carcinoma (not recorded which). For the CDR3, the sequence is CASSNRAIGMNTEAFF. The DNA is TGCGCCAGCAGTAATAGGGCCATCGGGATGAACACTGAAGCTTTCTTT.